Below, 4 T cell receptor beta chains from the same sample are listed, as sequenced in a study (dated by TCRdb to the mid-2010s). The library came from 5' RACE. Sequencing was performed on an Illumina MiSeq. TCRdb ran its own pipeline on the public reads, namely fastp trimming at Q25 and MiXCR clone calling, and kept in-frame beta chains. CDR3 protein duplicates are merged, each entry listing the most common genes and DNA. The sample table holds about 50,000 distinct CDR3 sequences, of which over 15% were seen once. The top ten hold roughly 2.4% of the sample. Sequencing was done on a sample of naive CD4+ T cells sorted from blood. The cell subset or site label on this specimen signifies: naive CD4+ T cells, CD4+CD45RA+CD25-. Source of these receptors: a female donor with breast cancer.

This clonotype was seen repeatedly, ten times or more. The chain recombines TRBV18 with TRBJ2-7, with 10 bases matching TRBD1. The length of the CDR3 is 15 residues. V shed 2 bases, J shed 5 bases, and the junction held 6 bases outside the gene matches. Germline-derived CDR1 and CDR2 are KGHSH and LQKENI. The CDR3 reads CASSPSRQGADEQYF. The CDR3, as DNA: TGTGCCAGCTCACCATCCCGACAGGGGGCTGACGAGCAGTACTTC.

Note on this clonotype: This may arise from a read error, as a much more abundant clone is one base away. The chain couples TRBV7-2 to TRBJ2-1, with 8 positions matching TRBD2. The germline gives CDR1 SGHTA, CDR2 FQGNSA. This CDR3 is built from 15 residues. For the CDR3, the DNA is TGTGCCAACAGCTTAGACGGGACTAGGAGTCATGAGCAGTTCTTC. Translating it yields CANSLDGTRSHEQFF.

The V and J genes are TRBV7-2 and TRBJ2-3; D is possibly TRBD1 or TRBD2 (6 bases each). This CDR3 is built from 15 residues. Germline V gene data show CDR1 as SGHTA and CDR2 as FQGNSA. V was shortened by 5 bases and J by 3 bases, with 15 bases between the two germline ends. CDR3: CASSREPRGTDTQYF. Written as DNA, the CDR3 is TGTGCCAGCAGCCGGGAGCCCAGGGGAACAGATACGCAGTATTTT.

In the case of this clonotype: A much larger clone sits a single nucleotide away, making a read error possible. V usage is TRBV11-1 and J usage is TRBJ1-1; D is unclear. The CDR3 runs to 13 residues. Germline V CDR1 and CDR2: SGHAT, FQDESV (reference sequence). The CDR3 is CASSLGRGDGAVF. The CDR3 bases are TGTGCCAGCAGCTTAGGTCGAGGCGATGGAGCTGTCTTT.